This T cell receptor beta chain was sequenced in a study of molecular identifiers for immune sequencing clone quantification. The CDR3 spans 12 residues. Germline CDR1 reads SEHNR; CDR2 reads FQNEAQ (reference sequence). V gave up 5 bases and J gave up 4 bases, with 8 bases separating them. A CD8+CD4-CCR7+CD45RA+ gate was used to sort naive CD8 T cells. Previously described methods and listed TCR primers were used for bulk TCR libraries. From the PCR reads, TCRdb called clonotypes with MiXCR, one entry per CDR3 protein. This table has some 650,000 distinct CDR3 sequences, approximately 20% appearing once. In its sample, this clonotype was seen many times.

The source material was naive CD8+ T cells from blood, with Jurkat cell RNA spiked in. The subset is: FACS-sorted CD8+CD4-CCR7+CD45RA+ naive T cells. The receptor was derived from a human donor in good health. Some libraries in this study had Jurkat cell RNA spiked in. The rearrangement links TRBV7-9 to TRBJ1-1, with D unresolved. The chain's CDR3 is CASSPPATEAFF. CDR3 in DNA: TGTGCCAGCAGCCCCCCAGCCACTGAAGCTTTCTTT.